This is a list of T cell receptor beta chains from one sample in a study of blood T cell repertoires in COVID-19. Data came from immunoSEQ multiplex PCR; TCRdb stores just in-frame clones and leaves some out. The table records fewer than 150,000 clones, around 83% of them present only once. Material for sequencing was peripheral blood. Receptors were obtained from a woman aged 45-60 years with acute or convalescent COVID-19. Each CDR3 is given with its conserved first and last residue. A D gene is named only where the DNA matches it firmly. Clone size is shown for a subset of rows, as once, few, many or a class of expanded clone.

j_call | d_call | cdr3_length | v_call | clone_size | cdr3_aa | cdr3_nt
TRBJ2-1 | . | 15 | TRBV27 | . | CASSFSLANRNEQFF | TGTGCCAGCAGTTTTAGCTTAGCGAATCGGAATGAGCAGTTCTTC
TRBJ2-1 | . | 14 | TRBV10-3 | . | CAISPDSQYNEQFF | TGTGCCATCAGTCCCGACAGCCAGTACAATGAGCAGTTCTTC
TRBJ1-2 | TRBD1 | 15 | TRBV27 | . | CASKLGTGGRDGYTF | TGTGCCAGCAAGTTGGGGACAGGCGGGCGGGATGGCTACACCTTC
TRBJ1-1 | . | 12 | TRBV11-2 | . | CASSLPRREAFF | TGTGCCAGCAGCCTCCCCCGCAGAGAAGCTTTCTTT
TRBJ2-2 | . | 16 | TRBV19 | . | CASSIVRAPNTGELFF | TGTGCCAGTAGTATTGTGCGGGCCCCGAACACCGGGGAGCTGTTTTTT
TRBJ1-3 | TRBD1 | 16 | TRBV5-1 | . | CASSLEAQGAGNTIYF | TGCGCCAGCAGCTTGGAAGCCCAGGGGGCGGGAAACACCATATATTTT
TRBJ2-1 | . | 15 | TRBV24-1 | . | CATSDPGDAYNEQFF | TGTGCCACCAGTGATCCGGGGGACGCCTACAATGAGCAGTTCTTC
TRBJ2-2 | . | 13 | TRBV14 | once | CASSRDTAGELFF | TGTGCCAGCAGCCGGGACACTGCCGGGGAGCTGTTTTTT
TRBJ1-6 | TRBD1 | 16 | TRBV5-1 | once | CASSLTPTGGDSPLHF | TGCGCCAGCAGCTTGACTCCCACAGGGGGAGATTCACCCCTCCACTTT
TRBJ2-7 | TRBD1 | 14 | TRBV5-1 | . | CASSRDRNSYEQYF | TGCGCCAGCAGCAGGGACAGAAACTCCTACGAGCAGTACTTC
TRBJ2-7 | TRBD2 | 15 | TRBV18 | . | CASSPPGGRDGEQYF | TGTGCCAGCTCACCACCGGGAGGGAGGGATGGCGAGCAGTACTTC
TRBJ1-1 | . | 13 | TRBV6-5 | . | CASRTQGGTEAFF | TGTGCCAGCAGAACTCAGGGAGGCACTGAAGCTTTCTTT
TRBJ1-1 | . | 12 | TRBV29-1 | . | CSVVQGSTEAFF | TGCAGCGTTGTGCAGGGTTCCACTGAAGCTTTCTTT
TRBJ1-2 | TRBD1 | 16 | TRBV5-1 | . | CASSTSGTGGADGYTF | TGCGCCAGCAGCACCTCCGGGACAGGGGGGGCCGATGGCTACACCTTC
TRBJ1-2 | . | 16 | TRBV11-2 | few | CASSPDLGQGNYGYTF | TGTGCCAGCAGCCCTGATTTGGGCCAGGGGAACTATGGCTACACCTTC
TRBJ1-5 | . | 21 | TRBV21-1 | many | CASSAGGRAKPRQNSNQPQHF | TGTGCCAGCAGCGCGGGGGGCAGAGCGAAACCCCGTCAAAATAGCAATCAGCCCCAGCATTTT
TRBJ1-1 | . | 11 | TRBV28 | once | CASSSPTEAFF | TGTGCCAGCAGTTCCCCAACTGAAGCTTTCTTT
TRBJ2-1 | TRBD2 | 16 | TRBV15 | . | CATSRQLAGTNNEQFF | TGTGCCACCAGCAGGCAACTAGCGGGGACAAACAATGAGCAGTTCTTC
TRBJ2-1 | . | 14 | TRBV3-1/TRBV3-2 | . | CASSQDGGYNEQFF | TGTGCCAGCAGCCAAGACGGGGGTTACAATGAGCAGTTCTTC
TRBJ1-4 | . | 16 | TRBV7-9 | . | CASSPLGAGSNEKLFF | TGTGCCAGCAGCCCCTTGGGCGCAGGAAGTAATGAAAAACTGTTTTTT
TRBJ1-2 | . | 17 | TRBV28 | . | CATLDPGHSPVNYGYTF | TGTGCCACGCTAGATCCGGGACATAGCCCTGTTAACTATGGCTACACCTTC
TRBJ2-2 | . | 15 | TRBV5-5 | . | CASRVNPGNTGELFF | TGTGCCAGCAGGGTCAACCCGGGGAACACCGGGGAGCTGTTTTTT
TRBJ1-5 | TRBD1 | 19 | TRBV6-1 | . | CASSEVRTGGAYSNQPQHF | TGTGCCAGCAGTGAAGTACGGACAGGGGGAGCTTATAGCAATCAGCCCCAGCATTTT
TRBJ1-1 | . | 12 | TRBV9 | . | CASKDLEREAFF | TGTGCCAGCAAAGACTTGGAGAGAGAAGCTTTCTTT
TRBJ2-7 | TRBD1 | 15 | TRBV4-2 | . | CASSQDVGQGFEQYF | TGTGCCAGCAGCCAAGATGTGGGACAGGGGTTCGAGCAGTACTTC
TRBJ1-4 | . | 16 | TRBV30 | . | CAWSDIFRDSNEKLFF | TGTGCCTGGAGTGACATTTTCCGGGATTCGAATGAAAAACTGTTTTTT
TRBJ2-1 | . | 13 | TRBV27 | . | CVSRAGGNHEQFF | TGTGTCTCCCGGGCAGGAGGTAACCATGAGCAGTTCTTC
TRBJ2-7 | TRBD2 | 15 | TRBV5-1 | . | CASSPYERGPYEQYF | TGCGCCAGCAGCCCCTATGAGCGGGGCCCCTACGAGCAGTACTTC
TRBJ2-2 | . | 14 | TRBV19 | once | CASRAAPRAGELFF | TGTGCCAGTAGGGCGGCGCCCCGGGCCGGGGAGCTGTTTTTT
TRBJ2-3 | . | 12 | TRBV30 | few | CAYGQGTDTQYF | TGTGCCTACGGACAAGGCACAGATACGCAGTATTTT
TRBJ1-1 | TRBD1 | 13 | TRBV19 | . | CASSRGQGTEAFF | TGTGCCAGTAGTAGGGGACAGGGAACTGAAGCTTTCTTT
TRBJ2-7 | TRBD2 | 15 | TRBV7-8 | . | CASTRQAGGPGEQYF | TGTGCCAGCACCCGTCAAGCGGGGGGGCCGGGCGAGCAGTACTTC
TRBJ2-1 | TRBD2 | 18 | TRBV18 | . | CASSPVPGLAGGLDEQFF | TGTGCCAGCTCACCTGTCCCGGGACTAGCGGGGGGGCTTGATGAGCAGTTCTTC
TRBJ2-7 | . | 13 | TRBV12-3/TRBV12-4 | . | CATGSGGNYEQYF | TGTGCCACGGGCTCCGGGGGTAACTACGAGCAGTACTTC
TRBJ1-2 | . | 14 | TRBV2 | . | CASSEYTRSVGYTF | TGTGCCAGCAGTGAATATACGCGGAGCGTCGGCTACACCTTC
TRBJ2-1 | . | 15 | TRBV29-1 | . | CSVEGTEASYNEQFF | TGCAGCGTTGAAGGGACAGAAGCCTCCTACAATGAGCAGTTCTTC
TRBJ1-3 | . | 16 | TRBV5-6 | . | CASSGGVFGSGNTIYF | TGTGCCAGCAGCGGAGGGGTTTTTGGCTCTGGAAACACCATATATTTT
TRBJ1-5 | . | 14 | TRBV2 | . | CASTRGASNQPQHF | TGTGCCAGCACCAGGGGAGCGAGCAATCAGCCCCAGCATTTT
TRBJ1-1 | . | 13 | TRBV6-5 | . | CASVRWQNTEAFF | TGTGCCAGCGTCCGCTGGCAAAACACTGAAGCTTTCTTT
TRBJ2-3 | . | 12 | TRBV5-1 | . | CASSLESDTQYF | TGCGCCAGCAGCTTGGAGAGCGATACGCAGTATTTT
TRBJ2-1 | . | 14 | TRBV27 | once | CASSSGLGVGEQFF | TGTGCCAGCAGTTCGGGTCTCGGCGTGGGTGAGCAGTTCTTC
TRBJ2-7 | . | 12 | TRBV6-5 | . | CASGRGTYEQYF | TGTGCCAGCGGCAGGGGAACTTACGAGCAGTACTTC
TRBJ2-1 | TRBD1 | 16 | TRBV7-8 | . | CASSSKTGTAYNEQFF | TGTGCCAGCAGCTCAAAAACCGGGACAGCCTACAATGAGCAGTTCTTC
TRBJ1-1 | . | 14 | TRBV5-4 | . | CASSLDIVGTEAFF | TGTGCCAGCAGCCTTGACATCGTTGGAACTGAAGCTTTCTTT
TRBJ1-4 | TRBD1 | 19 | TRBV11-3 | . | CASSLDGGTGAPTNEKLFF | TGTGCCAGCAGCTTAGATGGGGGGACAGGGGCTCCGACTAATGAAAAACTGTTTTTT
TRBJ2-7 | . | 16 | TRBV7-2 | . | CASSLIGGPSSYEQYF | TGTGCCAGCAGCTTAATCGGGGGGCCCAGCTCCTACGAGCAGTACTTC
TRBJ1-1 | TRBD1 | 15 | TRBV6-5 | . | CASSRAHRGGTEAFF | TGTGCCAGCAGCAGGGCCCACAGGGGGGGGACTGAAGCTTTCTTT
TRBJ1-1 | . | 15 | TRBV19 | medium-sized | CASSMREEGNTEAFF | TGTGCCAGTAGTATGCGTGAGGAAGGGAACACTGAAGCTTTCTTT
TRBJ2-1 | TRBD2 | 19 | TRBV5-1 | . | CASTEPGLAGPSSYNEQFF | TGCGCCAGCACCGAACCGGGACTAGCGGGGCCGAGCTCCTACAATGAGCAGTTCTTC
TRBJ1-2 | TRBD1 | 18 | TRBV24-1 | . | CATSDFRGQGARSYGYTF | TGTGCCACCAGTGACTTCCGAGGACAGGGGGCGCGGAGTTATGGCTACACCTTC
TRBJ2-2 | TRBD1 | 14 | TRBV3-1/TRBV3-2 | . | CASSWDRTTGELFF | TGTGCCAGCAGTTGGGACAGAACAACCGGGGAGCTGTTTTTT
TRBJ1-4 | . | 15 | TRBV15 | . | CATSRERGLNEKLFF | TGTGCCACCAGCAGAGAAAGGGGTCTGAATGAAAAACTGTTTTTT
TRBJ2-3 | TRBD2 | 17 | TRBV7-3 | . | CASSPIGLGLVIDTQYF | TGTGCCAGCAGCCCCATAGGTCTGGGACTAGTTATAGATACGCAGTATTTT
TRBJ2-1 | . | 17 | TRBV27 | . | CASRTTGPVLYLNEQFF | TGTGCCAGCAGGACGACAGGCCCGGTCTTATATTTAAATGAGCAGTTCTTC
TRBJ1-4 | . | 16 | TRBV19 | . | CASSQGRLGLNEKLFF | TGTGCCAGTAGTCAAGGACGGCTTGGACTTAATGAAAAACTGTTTTTT